This T cell receptor (beta chain) was profiled in a study of Graves' ophthalmopathy and Graves' hyperthyroidism. Looking at the study overall: Ophthalmopathy absent within 18 months of follow-up marked hyperthyroidism as stable.

RNA transcripts were the source from which TCR beta CDR3 regions were amplified. First-round RT-PCR employed HTBI primers, with a second-round multiplex PCR after it. MiXCR, applied by TCRdb to the multiplex PCR reads, yields one record per CDR3 protein. The sample includes approximately 1.2 million distinct CDR3 sequences, 35% to 40% of them seen just once. Findings and caveats of the study: Both an approximately 69% sensitivity and an approximately 72% specificity characterized the model's predictions of ophthalmopathy progression. Between ophthalmopathy and stable hyperthyroidism, a 13-signature model drew a separation with just over 85% sensitivity and less than 83% specificity.

Orbital computed tomography and thyroid ultrasound, along with TRAb, serum thyroxine and clinical symptoms, underpinned diagnosis. The CDR3 sequence is 15 residues long. The junction had 7 bases not matched to a gene; V was cut back by 5 bases and J by 4 bases. CDR1 is MNHEY and CDR2 is SVGAGI in the germline V gene. A note on this clonotype: Its antigen is currently unknown.

The chain carries TRBV6-5 and TRBJ1-2; TRBD1 matches at 10 bases. The source is an adult man with Graves' hyperthyroidism. The sequenced sample was peripheral blood or thyroid tissue (not recorded which). The CDR3 bases are TGTGCCAGCAGTGACGACAGGGGGCACGGCTATGGCTACACCTTC. It encodes CASSDDRGHGYGYTF.